This T cell receptor (beta chain) was profiled in a study of shared clonotypes between healthy human individuals. About the research overall: Three plates each covered CD4 naive and memory; CD8 naive two, CD8 memory one.

Genomic DNA of each subset was evenly split across several immunoSEQ plates. Original analysis: ImmunoSEQ supplied junction-only sequences lacking quality scores, so filtering was different. Libraries were prepared by immunoSEQ multiplex PCR; TCRdb keeps only in-frame clonotypes and omits some of them. For V, J and clone size, that table is used; D and trimming come from the DNA. The sample comprises around 2.1 million clones, around 93% of which are singletons, and roughly 1.8% rests with the top ten. Selected positively for CCR7 and CD45RO-negative, naive CD8 cells excluded terminally differentiated effector memory CD45RA+ cells. Germline V gene data show CDR1 as SGDLS and CDR2 as YYNGEE. The V and J ends lost 1 base and 3 bases, in that order; junction bases with no gene match: 7. The CDR3 sequence is 15 residues long.

This sequence joins TRBV9 and TRBJ2-7, with 7 positions matching TRBD1. The sequence was collected from a man aged 18 to 30 in good health. Some clones in this sample may be carry-over from other donors' samples. Sequencing was performed on naive CD8+ T cells from PBMCs. This CDR3 is CASSVSGQYDYEQYF. As DNA, the CDR3 is TGTGCCAGCAGCGTATCGGGACAGTACGACTACGAGCAGTACTTC.